This T cell receptor beta chain was identified in a study of immune cell composition in non-small cell lung cancer. Turning to the study itself: Histologic subtype was mainly adenocarcinoma or squamous cell carcinoma. General observations from the study: Adenocarcinomas with higher top tumour-associated clone frequency had more reactive TILs.

Looked up from germline, CDR1 is MNHNY and CDR2 is SVGAGI (reference sequence). Between the trimmed V and J ends, which lost 10 bases and 6 bases, there was a span of 16 bases. The CDR3 is 12 residues long. Method: immunoSEQ multiplex PCR; TCRdb's copy keeps in-frame clones and lacks some. In the table there are more than 3,000 clones, approximately 78% of which are singletons. Normal lung was taken at the farthest possible site, at least 3 cm from tumour. DNA was extracted from unsorted cell suspensions stored frozen. With respect to this clone: Its antigen is still unknown.

The chain couples TRBV6-6 to TRBJ2-7; no clear D gene. What was sequenced was non-adjacent lung tissue. This receptor was obtained from a human donor with non-small cell lung cancer. The donor label of this sample is uncertain. CDR3 nucleotide sequence: TGTGCCACCTCGACTCCTGTGGGCGAGCAGTACTTC. Amino acid sequence: CATSTPVGEQYF.